These 32 T cell receptor beta chains were all obtained from the same sample, sequenced in a study of T cell repertoires in cytomegalovirus infection. These receptors are not linked to any known antigen. MiXCR, run by TCRdb on the reads, gives a single entry per CDR3 protein. Here the sample spans 680,000 or so distinct CDR3 sequences, approximately 33% being singletons. Material: cultured PBMCs, obtained from culture after CMV antigen stimulation. The receptor set was obtained from a human donor in good health (CMV status not recorded). Some clones in this sample may be carry-over from other donors' samples.

The J gene is TRBJ1-4, the V gene TRBV20-1, with D perhaps matching TRBD1 (5 bases). Germline values: CDR1 DFQATT, CDR2 SNEGSKA (reference sequence). V dropped 1 base and J dropped 6 bases, with 9 bases sitting between them. The CDR3 contains 13 residues. The CDR3 reads CSARVGVYEKLFF. DNA for the CDR3: TGCAGTGCTAGAGTGGGGGTATATGAAAAACTGTTTTTT.

This clonotype was counted a single time. The V gene is TRBV12-3 or TRBV12-4, the J gene TRBJ2-7; the match to TRBD1 covers 8 bases. J was trimmed by 2 bases and V by 2 bases; bases with no gene match: 8. The CDR3 has 16 residues. This chain's CDR3 is CASSLLWDRNTYEQYF. For the CDR3, the DNA is TGTGCCAGCAGTTTACTATGGGACAGGAATACCTACGAGCAGTACTTC.

This clonotype showed up many times. V is TRBV7-2 and J is TRBJ2-7; a possible D gene is TRBD2 (5 bases). The CDR3 is 13 amino acids. Deletions cut 5 bases from V and 3 bases from J, with 11 bases between. Germline-derived CDR1 and CDR2 are SGHTA and FQGNSA. The CDR3 here is CASSPGVRYEQYF. The CDR3 DNA follows: TGTGCCAGCAGCCCCGGGGTCCGCTACGAGCAGTACTTC.

This clonotype was recorded many times. The gene calls are TRBV11-2 and TRBJ2-3; 14 bases are a match to TRBD2. The length of the CDR3 is 19 residues. Germline CDR1 reads SGHAT; CDR2 reads FQNNGV. J was trimmed by 1 base and V by 2 bases; bases with no gene match: 8. The CDR3 coding sequence is TGTGCCAGCAGCTTATATCCCCGGGGACTAGCGGGGGGCACAGATACGCAGTATTTT. This encodes CASSLYPRGLAGGTDTQYF.

The V and J genes are TRBV7-9 and TRBJ2-3; a possible D gene is TRBD2 (5 bases). The germline V gene encodes CDR1 SEHNR and CDR2 FQNEAQ (reference sequence). The CDR3 consists of 14 residues. The V end was cut by 4 bases, the J end by 9 bases, with 17 bases between. The CDR3 DNA reads as TGTGCCAGCAGCTCCTTTGACTATTTAAGAACGCAGTATTTT. It yields the protein CASSSFDYLRTQYF.

This clonotype turned up a few times. The chain is built from TRBV7-2 and TRBJ1-5; D gene uncertain. Germline-derived CDR1 and CDR2 are SGHTA and FQGNSA. V was trimmed by 3 bases and J by 0 bases, leaving 6 bases between them. This CDR3 has 14 residues. CDR3 amino acids: CASSFGVSNQPQHF. The CDR3 DNA reads TGTGCCAGCAGCTTTGGAGTTAGCAATCAGCCCCAGCATTTT.

This clonotype turned up a few times. The chain joins TRBV4-2 to TRBJ2-5; a weak D match, TRBD2 (6 bases). The CDR3 consists of 15 residues. Germline CDR1 and CDR2: LGHNA and YNFKEQ. V shed 1 base and J shed 4 bases, with 13 bases lying between them. The CDR3 nucleotides read TGTGCCAGCAGCCAAGGTGGTAGCGGTACAGAGACCCAGTACTTC. Amino acids: CASSQGGSGTETQYF.

This chain uses TRBV6-6 with TRBJ1-3; unclear D gene. V was trimmed by 6 bases and J by 0 bases, leaving 15 bases between them. The CDR3 totals 16 residues. CDR1 and CDR2 (germline): MNHNY, SVGAGI (reference sequence). This chain's CDR3 is CASRPRAGSSGNTIYF. The DNA of the CDR3 is TGTGCCAGCAGGCCTCGCGCAGGCAGCTCTGGAAACACCATATATTTT.

Here the CDR3 reads CSAGSPGQSYNEQFF. CDR3 DNA sequence: TGCAGTGCTGGATCACCGGGACAGTCCTACAATGAGCAGTTCTTC. This chain uses TRBV20-1 with TRBJ2-1, with TRBD1 matching 7 bases. The CDR3 spans 15 residues. CDR1 is DFQATT, CDR2 SNEGSKA, per germline (reference sequence). J gave up 1 base and V 5 bases, and 8 bases lay outside the gene matches.

The chain is built from TRBV7-2 and TRBJ2-3; D is undetermined. The V and J ends lost 2 bases and 2 bases respectively, with 8 bases between them. There are 14 residues in the CDR3. In germline, CDR1 is SGHTA, CDR2 FQGNSA. CDR3 sequence (DNA): TGTGCCAGCAGCTTAATTATGCTCACAGATACGCAGTATTTT. Its translation is CASSLIMLTDTQYF.

This clonotype occurred a few times. The V and J genes are TRBV7-2 and TRBJ2-7; 8 bases agree with TRBD2. The germline gives CDR1 SGHTA, CDR2 FQGNSA. This CDR3 spans 15 amino acids. The V gene end was trimmed by 3 bases and the J gene end by 0 bases; junction bases not matched to a gene: 4. This CDR3 is CASSFRSGSSYEQYF. Written as DNA, the CDR3 is TGTGCCAGCAGCTTTCGGAGCGGGAGCTCCTACGAGCAGTACTTC.

Only a few counts were recorded for this clonotype. The chain recombines TRBV5-5 with TRBJ2-1; a possible D gene is TRBD2 (5 bases). Germline loops: CDR1 SGHKS, CDR2 YYEKEE (reference sequence). The CDR3 runs to 15 residues. Trimming removed 0 bases from V and 2 bases from J, with 9 bases in between. Here the CDR3 reads CASSLVWRAYNEQFF. The CDR3 DNA follows: TGTGCCAGCAGCTTGGTATGGCGGGCCTACAATGAGCAGTTCTTC.

This clonotype was counted between two and nine times. The J gene is TRBJ1-2, the V gene TRBV14; the match to TRBD1 covers 7 bases. J gave up 4 bases and V 2 bases, and 7 bases lay outside the gene matches. From germline, CDR1 is SGHDN and CDR2 FVKESK. The CDR3 is made up of 15 amino acids. CDR3 bases: TGTGCCAGCAGCCAAAGCCGGGACAGATTCTATGGCTACACCTTC. Protein sequence: CASSQSRDRFYGYTF. The complete variable domain, with remaining parts taken from reference TRBV14 and TRBJ1-2, reads EAGVTQFPSHSVIEKGQTVTLRCDPISGHDNLYWYRRVMGKEIKFLLHFVKESKQDESGMPNNRFLAERTGGTYSTLKVQPAELEDSGVYFCASSQSRDRFYGYTFGSGTRLTVV.

This chain uses TRBV12-3 or TRBV12-4 with TRBJ2-7; 8 nucleotides line up with TRBD1. Trimming cost V 5 bases and J 6 bases; bases outside gene matches: 18. The CDR3 length is 17 residues. Here the CDR3 reads CASSKATAGTGRGEQYF. The CDR3 DNA reads as TGTGCCAGCAGTAAAGCAACGGCCGGGACAGGTCGAGGCGAGCAGTACTTC.

In this sample, this clonotype turned up many times. The CDR3 DNA follows: TGTGCCAGCAGCTTAGTTGAAACGGGGATGAACACTGAAGCTTTCTTT. This codes for CASSLVETGMNTEAFF. This rearrangement joins TRBV7-6 to TRBJ1-1; D gene ambiguous. V was clipped by 1 base and J by 0 bases, with 12 bases between them. Germline V gene lookup returns CDR1 SGHVS and CDR2 FNYEAQ. CDR3 length: 16 amino acids.

This clonotype was counted only a few times. The chain combines TRBV12-3 or TRBV12-4 with TRBJ1-5; D is possibly TRBD1 (5 bases). V was cut by 3 bases and J by 3 bases, with 15 bases left in between. This CDR3 contains 16 residues. CDR3 DNA sequence: TGTGCCAGCAGTTTGGGCAGGTCAGGGTCCAATCAGCCCCAGCATTTT. Protein sequence: CASSLGRSGSNQPQHF.

V and J are TRBV20-1 and TRBJ1-5; maybe TRBD1 (5 bases). The ends were cut back, 5 bases at V and 3 bases at J, with 11 bases in the middle. The CDR3 has 13 residues. Germline assignment: CDR1 DFQATT and CDR2 SNEGSKA (reference sequence). This CDR3 is CSAHRDPNQPQHF. CDR3 bases: TGCAGTGCTCACCGGGACCCCAATCAGCCCCAGCATTTT.

The chain has TRBV7-6 and TRBJ2-5; no clear D. Germline CDR1 reads SGHVS; CDR2 reads FNYEAQ. With 3 bases removed from V and 9 bases from J, the gap between germline ends came to 14 bases. This CDR3 has 13 residues. CDR3 in DNA: TGTGCCAGCAGCTTCCGGCCCGACGCGGCCCAGTACTTC. As protein: CASSFRPDAAQYF. Together with reference TRBV7-6 and TRBJ2-5, the CDR3 gives the full variable domain: GAGVSQSPRYKVTKRGQDVALRCDPISGHVSLYWYRQALGQGPEFLTYFNYEAQQDKSGLPNDRFSAERPEGSISTLTIQRTEQRDSAMYRCASSFRPDAAQYFGPGTRLLVL.

CDR3 coding DNA: TGTGCCAGCAGCTTCCCCCGGGACTCCCCCACAGATACGCAGTATTTT. Protein product: CASSFPRDSPTDTQYF. The rearrangement links TRBV7-9 to TRBJ2-3; D perhaps matches TRBD2 (6 bases). Trimming removed 3 bases from V and 2 bases from J, with 15 bases in between. The germline V gene encodes CDR1 SEHNR and CDR2 FQNEAQ (reference sequence). This CDR3 is built from 16 residues.

This clonotype has a handful of counts. The CDR3 DNA reads TGTGCCACCGAGGGACTTGAAGAGACCCAGTACTTC. This translates into CATEGLEETQYF. The V and J genes are TRBV6-2 or TRBV6-3 and TRBJ2-5; TRBD2 might be the D (6 bases). V was trimmed by 10 bases and J by 3 bases, leaving 12 bases between them. Germline CDR1 is MNHEY and CDR2 is SVGEGT. The CDR3 loop spans 12 amino acids.

In its sample, this clonotype was seen a few times. This chain links TRBV7-9 with TRBJ2-5, with D possibly matching TRBD1 (6 bases). Germline lookup yields CDR1 SEHNR and CDR2 FQNEAQ (reference sequence). This CDR3 is 15 amino acids long. Trimming shortened V by 5 bases and J by 1 base, and 14 bases separated the two germline ends. CDR3 amino acids: CASSPGHQSQETQYF. CDR3 sequence (DNA): TGTGCCAGCAGCCCGGGACACCAGTCCCAAGAGACCCAGTACTTC. Supplemented by reference TRBV7-9 and TRBJ2-5, the full variable domain reads DTGVSQNPRHKITKRGQNVTFRCDPISEHNRLYWYRQTLGQGPEFLTYFQNEAQLEKSRLLSDRFSAERPKGSFSTLEIQRTEQGDSAMYLCASSPGHQSQETQYFGPGTRLLVL.

The table lists this clonotype with a few counts. This chain links TRBV10-3 with TRBJ2-3; 10 bases match TRBD2. The CDR3 loop spans 15 amino acids. The V and J ends lost 7 bases and 5 bases, in that order; junction bases with no gene match: 9. Germline CDR1 reads ENHRY; CDR2 reads SYGVKD. The CDR3 region has the DNA TGTGCCATCAAGAGAGCGGGAGGGGGGGTAGATACGCAGTATTTT. This codes for CAIKRAGGGVDTQYF.

The rearrangement joins TRBV7-2 to TRBJ2-5; 8 positions agree with TRBD1. From germline, CDR1 is SGHTA and CDR2 FQGNSA. The junction had 7 bases not matched to a gene; V was cut back by 2 bases and J by 5 bases. CDR3 length: 15 residues. CDR3 nucleotide sequence: TGTGCCAGCAGCTTAACAGGGGGTGGGATGGAGACCCAGTACTTC. Its translation: CASSLTGGGMETQYF.

This rearrangement joins TRBV6-1 to TRBJ1-1; D remains ambiguous. Germline V CDR1 and CDR2: MNHNS, SASEGT. The CDR3 consists of 15 residues. Trimming left V 7 bases short and J 5 bases short, with 20 bases between. The CDR3 protein is CASTYIRPGETEAFF. CDR3 bases: TGTGCCAGCACCTATATACGACCGGGAGAGACTGAAGCTTTCTTT.

The genes are TRBV12-3 or TRBV12-4 and TRBJ2-3; TRBD2 aligns across 13 bases. The CDR3 is 19 amino acids. Unmatched junction bases numbered 9, after V lost 3 bases and J lost 0 bases. The CDR3 sequence is CASSFGLAGDLSSTDTQYF. In nucleotides, the CDR3 is TGTGCCAGCAGTTTCGGACTAGCGGGGGACCTTTCTAGCACAGATACGCAGTATTTT.

This clonotype came up a few times. The chain couples TRBV6-2 or TRBV6-3 to TRBJ1-1; 7 bases match TRBD1. The CDR3 sequence is 17 residues long. Germline V gene lookup returns CDR1 MNHEY and CDR2 SVGEGT. J was trimmed by 1 base and V by 6 bases; bases with no gene match: 14. CDR3 nucleotides: TGTGCCAGCAGGCTGGACGTAATCCGACAGGGGAACACTGAAGCTTTCTTT. Translation gives CASRLDVIRQGNTEAFF.

V and J are TRBV7-9 and TRBJ1-3; D gene ambiguous. The CDR3 has 14 residues. V lost 1 base to trimming and J lost 7 bases, with 11 bases between them. Germline lookup yields CDR1 SEHNR and CDR2 FQNEAQ (reference sequence). CDR3 DNA sequence: TGTGCCAGCAGCTTAGAGTCCACCGGGAACACCATATATTTT. Residues: CASSLESTGNTIYF. The variable domain in full, completed from reference TRBV7-9 and TRBJ1-3, reads DTGVSQNPRHKITKRGQNVTFRCDPISEHNRLYWYRQTLGQGPEFLTYFQNEAQLEKSRLLSDRFSAERPKGSFSTLEIQRTEQGDSAMYLCASSLESTGNTIYFGEGSWLTVV.

The CDR3 DNA reads as TGTGCCAGCAGCTCCGGGGTAGCGGGAGCCTACGAGCAGTACTTC. Its translation: CASSSGVAGAYEQYF. J is TRBJ2-7 and V is TRBV7-2, with 9 bases fitting TRBD2. This CDR3 spans 15 amino acids. Per the germline V gene, CDR1 is SGHTA and CDR2 is FQGNSA. The V gene end was trimmed by 4 bases and the J gene end by 2 bases; junction bases not matched to a gene: 6.

This clonotype was observed many times. This chain joins TRBV6-5 and TRBJ1-6, with D unresolved. The germline gives CDR1 MNHEY, CDR2 SVGAGI. This CDR3 is built from 17 residues. The V and J ends lost 2 bases and 0 bases respectively, with 11 bases between them. Written as DNA, the CDR3 is TGTGCCAGCAGTTACGAGCGGCAGAGCTCCTATAATTCACCCCTCCACTTT. Its translation: CASSYERQSSYNSPLHF.

The chain recombines TRBV6-2 or TRBV6-3 with TRBJ2-7; D not resolved. V was pared by 0 bases and J by 2 bases, with 8 bases between. This CDR3 has 14 amino acids. The germline gives CDR1 MNHEY, CDR2 SVGEGT. The CDR3: CASSYSTPTYEQYF. Written as DNA, the CDR3 is TGTGCCAGCAGTTACTCGACTCCTACCTACGAGCAGTACTTC.

This clonotype was counted ten times or more. The chain uses TRBV7-2 and TRBJ2-1; D gene uncertain. V shed 3 bases and J shed 5 bases, with 14 bases lying between them. Germline V lookup: CDR1 SGHTA, CDR2 FQGNSA. The CDR3 length is 15 residues. The CDR3 coding sequence is TGTGCCAGCAGCTTTGGTTCGACGGCCGACAATGAGCAGTTCTTC. It translates to CASSFGSTADNEQFF.

This clonotype showed up just a few times. The gene calls are TRBV7-8 and TRBJ2-7; no clear D. The germline V and J ends were trimmed by 5 bases and 7 bases, with 9 bases remaining between them. Germline CDR1 reads SGHVS; CDR2 reads FQNEAQ. The length of the CDR3 is 11 residues. Here the CDR3 DNA reads TGTGCCAGCAGCCCCAAAAGGGAGCAGTACTTC. Translation gives CASSPKREQYF.